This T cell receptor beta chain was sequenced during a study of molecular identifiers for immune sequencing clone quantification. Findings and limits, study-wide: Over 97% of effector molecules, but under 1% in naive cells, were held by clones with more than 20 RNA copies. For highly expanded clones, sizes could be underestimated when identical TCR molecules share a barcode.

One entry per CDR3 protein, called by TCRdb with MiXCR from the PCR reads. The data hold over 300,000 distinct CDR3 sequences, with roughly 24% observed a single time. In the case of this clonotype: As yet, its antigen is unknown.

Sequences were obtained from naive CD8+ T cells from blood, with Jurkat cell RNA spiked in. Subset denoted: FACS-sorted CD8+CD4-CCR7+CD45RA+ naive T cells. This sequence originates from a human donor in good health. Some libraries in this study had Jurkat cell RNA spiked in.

The CDR3 loop reads CAWSPTAGGSYEQYF. The CDR3 DNA sequence: TGTGCCTGGAGTCCAACGGCAGGGGGCTCCTACGAGCAGTACTTC. The chain is built from TRBV30 and TRBJ2-7; TRBD1 matches 7 bases. The V gene's germline CDR1 is GTSNPN and CDR2 SVGIG (reference sequence). V shed 2 bases, J shed 0 bases, and the junction held 7 bases outside the gene matches. There are 15 residues in the CDR3.